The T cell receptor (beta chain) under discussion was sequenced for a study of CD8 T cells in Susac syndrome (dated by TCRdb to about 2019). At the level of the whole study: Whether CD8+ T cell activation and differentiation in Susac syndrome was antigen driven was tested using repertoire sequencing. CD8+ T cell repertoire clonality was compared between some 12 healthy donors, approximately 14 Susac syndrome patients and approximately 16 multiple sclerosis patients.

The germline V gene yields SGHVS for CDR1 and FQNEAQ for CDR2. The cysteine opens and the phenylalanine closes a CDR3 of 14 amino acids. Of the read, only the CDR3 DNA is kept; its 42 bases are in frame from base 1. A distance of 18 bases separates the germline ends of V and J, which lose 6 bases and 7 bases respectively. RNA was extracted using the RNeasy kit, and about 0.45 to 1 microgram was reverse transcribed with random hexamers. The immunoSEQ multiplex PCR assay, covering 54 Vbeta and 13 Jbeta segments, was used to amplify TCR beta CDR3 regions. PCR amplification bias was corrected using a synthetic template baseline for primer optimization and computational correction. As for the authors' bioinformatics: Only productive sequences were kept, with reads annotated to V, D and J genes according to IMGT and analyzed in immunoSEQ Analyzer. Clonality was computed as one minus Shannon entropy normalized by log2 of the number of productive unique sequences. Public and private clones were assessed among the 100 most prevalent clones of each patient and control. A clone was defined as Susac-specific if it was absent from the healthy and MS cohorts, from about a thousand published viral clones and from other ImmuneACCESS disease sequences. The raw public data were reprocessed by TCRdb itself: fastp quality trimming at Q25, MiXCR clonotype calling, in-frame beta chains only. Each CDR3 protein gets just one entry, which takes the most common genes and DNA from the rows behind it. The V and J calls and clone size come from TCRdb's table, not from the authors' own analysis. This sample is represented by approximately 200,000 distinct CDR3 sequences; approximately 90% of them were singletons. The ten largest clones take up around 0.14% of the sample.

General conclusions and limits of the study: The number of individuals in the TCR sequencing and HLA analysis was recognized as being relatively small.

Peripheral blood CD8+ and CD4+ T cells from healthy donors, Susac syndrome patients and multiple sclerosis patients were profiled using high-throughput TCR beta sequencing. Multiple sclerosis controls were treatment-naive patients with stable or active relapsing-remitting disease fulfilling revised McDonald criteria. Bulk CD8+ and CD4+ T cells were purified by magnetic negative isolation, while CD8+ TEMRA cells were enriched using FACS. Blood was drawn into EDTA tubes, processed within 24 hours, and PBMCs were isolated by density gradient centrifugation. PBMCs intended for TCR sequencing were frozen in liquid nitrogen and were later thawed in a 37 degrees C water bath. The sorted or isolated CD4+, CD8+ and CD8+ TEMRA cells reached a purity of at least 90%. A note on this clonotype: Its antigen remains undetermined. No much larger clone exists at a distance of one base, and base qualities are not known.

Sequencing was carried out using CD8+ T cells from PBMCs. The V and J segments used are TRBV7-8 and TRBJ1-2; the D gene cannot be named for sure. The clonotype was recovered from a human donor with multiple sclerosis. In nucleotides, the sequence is TGTGCCAGCAGGTCTGAGGTTCGGGAAGTTGGCTACACCTTC. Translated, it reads CASRSEVREVGYTF.